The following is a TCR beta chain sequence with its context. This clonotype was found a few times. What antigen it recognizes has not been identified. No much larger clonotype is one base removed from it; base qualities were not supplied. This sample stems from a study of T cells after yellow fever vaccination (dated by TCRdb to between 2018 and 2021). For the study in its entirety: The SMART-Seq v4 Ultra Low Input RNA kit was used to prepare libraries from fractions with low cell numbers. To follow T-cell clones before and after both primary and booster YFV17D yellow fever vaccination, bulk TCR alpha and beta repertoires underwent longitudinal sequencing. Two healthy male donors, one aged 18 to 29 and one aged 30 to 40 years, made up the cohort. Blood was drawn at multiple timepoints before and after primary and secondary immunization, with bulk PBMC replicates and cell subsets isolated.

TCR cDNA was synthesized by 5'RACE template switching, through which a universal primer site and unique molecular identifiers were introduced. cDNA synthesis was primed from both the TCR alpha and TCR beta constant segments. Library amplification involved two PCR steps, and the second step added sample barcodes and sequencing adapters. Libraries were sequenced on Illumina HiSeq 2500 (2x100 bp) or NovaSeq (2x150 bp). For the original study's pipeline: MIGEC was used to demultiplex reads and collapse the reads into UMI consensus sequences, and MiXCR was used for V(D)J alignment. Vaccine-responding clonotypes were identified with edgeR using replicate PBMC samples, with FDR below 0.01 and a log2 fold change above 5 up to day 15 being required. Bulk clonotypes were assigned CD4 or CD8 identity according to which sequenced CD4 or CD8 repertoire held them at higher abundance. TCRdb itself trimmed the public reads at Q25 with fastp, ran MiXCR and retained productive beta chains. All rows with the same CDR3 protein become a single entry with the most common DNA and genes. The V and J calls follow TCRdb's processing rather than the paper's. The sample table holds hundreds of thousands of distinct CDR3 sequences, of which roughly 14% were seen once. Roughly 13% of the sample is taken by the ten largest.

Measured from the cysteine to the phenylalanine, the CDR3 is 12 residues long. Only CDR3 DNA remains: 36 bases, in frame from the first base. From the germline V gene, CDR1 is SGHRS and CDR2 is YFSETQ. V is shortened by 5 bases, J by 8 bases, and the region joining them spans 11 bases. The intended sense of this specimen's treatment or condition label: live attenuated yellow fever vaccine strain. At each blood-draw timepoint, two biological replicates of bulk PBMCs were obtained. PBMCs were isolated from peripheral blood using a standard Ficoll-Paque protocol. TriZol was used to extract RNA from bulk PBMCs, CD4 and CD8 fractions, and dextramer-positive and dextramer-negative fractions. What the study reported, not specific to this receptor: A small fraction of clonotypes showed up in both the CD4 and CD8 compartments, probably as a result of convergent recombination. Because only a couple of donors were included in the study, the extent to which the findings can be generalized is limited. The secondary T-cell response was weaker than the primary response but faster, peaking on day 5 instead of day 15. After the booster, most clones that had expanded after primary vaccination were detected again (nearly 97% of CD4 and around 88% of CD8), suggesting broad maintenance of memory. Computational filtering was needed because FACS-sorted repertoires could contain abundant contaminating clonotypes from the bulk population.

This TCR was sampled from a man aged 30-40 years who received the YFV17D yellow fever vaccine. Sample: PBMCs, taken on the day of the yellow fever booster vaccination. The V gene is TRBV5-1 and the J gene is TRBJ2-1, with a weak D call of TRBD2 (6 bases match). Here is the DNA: TGCGCCAGCAGGGGAGGCCCCCATGAGCAGTTCTTC. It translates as CASRGGPHEQFF.